Below, 13 T cell receptor beta chains from the same sample are listed, as sequenced in a study of blood T cell repertoires in COVID-19. The data were produced by immunoSEQ multiplex PCR, yet TCRdb's version contains in-frame clones alone and is incomplete. This repertoire shows approximately 300,000 clones, around 90% found once; its top ten account for 1%. Sequences were obtained from peripheral blood. The receptors derive from a man aged 50 or older with active or convalescent COVID-19.

The rearrangement uses TRBV7-3 and TRBJ1-6; the D is unclear. Per germline, CDR1 SGHTA and CDR2 FQGTGA. The CDR3 length is 18 residues. With 1 base removed from V and 2 bases from J, the gap between germline ends came to 15 bases. The CDR3 loop is CASSLIGPGSTYNSPLHF. The CDR3 nucleotides are TGTGCCAGCAGCTTAATTGGTCCGGGGAGTACCTATAATTCACCCCTCCACTTT.

The genes are TRBV5-1 and TRBJ1-2; D is possibly TRBD1 (6 bases). This CDR3 comprises 13 residues. Germline-derived CDR1 and CDR2 are SGHRS and YFSETQ. V lost 0 bases, J lost 8 bases, and 11 bases lay in between. The DNA of the CDR3 is TGCGCCAGCAGCTTGGACACCCAGGGGGGCTACACCTTC. Translated: CASSLDTQGGYTF.

The V and J genes are TRBV24-1 and TRBJ2-5; 8 positions match TRBD2. The CDR3 consists of 14 residues. With V trimmed by 5 bases and J by 3 bases, 4 bases remained unmatched. Germline CDR1 is KGHDR and CDR2 is SFDVKD. CDR3 sequence (DNA): TGTGCCACCAGTGTGGGACTAGGAGAAGAGACCCAGTACTTC. Protein sequence: CATSVGLGEETQYF.

CDR3 nucleotides: TGCGCCAGCAGCTTGGGGGGGACTAGCGGACGCGAGCAGTACTTC. Protein product: CASSLGGTSGREQYF. The chain combines TRBV5-1 with TRBJ2-7, with 11 bases identical to TRBD2. Germline V gives CDR1 SGHRS, CDR2 YFSETQ. J gave up 6 bases and V 0 bases, and 5 bases lay outside the gene matches. This CDR3 has 15 amino acids.

V is TRBV20-1 and J is TRBJ2-5; 8 bases map to TRBD2. With 3 bases clipped from V and 2 bases from J, the junction kept 8 bases outside the gene matches. Germline values: CDR1 DFQATT, CDR2 SNEGSKA (reference sequence). The CDR3 extends over 15 amino acids. CDR3 sequence: CSASLRLAGQETQYF. The CDR3 DNA is TGCAGTGCTAGTCTTCGGCTAGCGGGTCAAGAGACCCAGTACTTC.

This clone has a handful of counts. The chain uses TRBV19 and TRBJ1-5; 7 bases fit TRBD1. J lost 5 bases, V lost 9 bases, and 7 bases had no gene match. This CDR3 spans 13 amino acids. Germline V gene sequence: CDR1 LNHDA, CDR2 SQIVND (reference sequence). The CDR3 reads CASLGQADQPQHF. CDR3 nucleotide sequence: TGTGCCAGCCTCGGACAGGCTGATCAGCCCCAGCATTTT.

The genes are TRBV11-2 and TRBJ2-1, with TRBD1 matching 9 bases. With 3 bases clipped from V and 10 bases from J, the junction kept 7 bases outside the gene matches. The CDR3 extends over 14 amino acids. The germline CDR1 and CDR2 sequences are SGHAT and FQNNGV. The DNA for the CDR3 is TGTGCCAGCAGCTTTAACAGGGGGCTAGGGGAGCAGTTCTTC. It specifies CASSFNRGLGEQFF.

The chain couples TRBV11-3 to TRBJ2-1; 9 bases are shared with TRBD2. From germline, CDR1 is SGHNT and CDR2 YENEEA. The CDR3 runs 15 residues. The V and J ends lost 3 bases and 1 base, in that order; junction bases with no gene match: 1. CDR3 sequence reads: CASSFAGGSYNEQFF. CDR3 nucleotide sequence: TGTGCCAGCAGCTTCGCGGGAGGGTCCTACAATGAGCAGTTCTTC.

The chain employs TRBV27 and TRBJ2-7; 8 positions match TRBD2. CDR3 length: 17 amino acids. Germline trimming cut 4 bases from V and 4 bases from J; bases unmatched to any gene: 15. The germline V gene encodes CDR1 MNHEY and CDR2 SMNVEV (reference sequence). CDR3 residues: CASSYGGRPTTHYEQYF. As DNA, the CDR3 is TGTGCCAGCAGTTACGGCGGGAGGCCCACCACCCATTACGAGCAGTACTTC.

The chain uses TRBV9 and TRBJ1-4, with 8 bases lining up with TRBD1. CDR1 and CDR2 from the germline V gene are SGDLS and YYNGEE. V shed 7 bases, J shed 7 bases, and the junction held 6 bases outside the gene matches. The CDR3 extends over 13 amino acids. CDR3 DNA: TGTGCCAGCCAGGGGGCGTGGAGTGAAAAACTGTTTTTT. It yields the protein CASQGAWSEKLFF.

The CDR3 reads CASSQGGFLEQYF. The CDR3 nucleotides read TGTGCCAGCAGTCAGGGGGGTTTTCTCGAGCAGTACTTC. This rearrangement joins TRBV5-4 to TRBJ2-7; D is perhaps TRBD1 (7 bases). Looked up from germline, CDR1 is SGHNT and CDR2 is YYREEE (reference sequence). Trimming cost V 5 bases and J 6 bases, with 15 bases left between them. The CDR3 is 13 residues long.

V and J are TRBV28 and TRBJ2-3; TRBD2 matches 7 bases. The CDR3 is made up of 15 amino acids. J gave up 2 bases and V 4 bases, and 6 bases lay outside the gene matches. CDR1 is MDHEN, CDR2 SYDVKM, per germline. The CDR3 spells CASSSPGGNTDTQYF. The CDR3 region has the DNA TGTGCCAGCAGTTCCCCGGGGGGTAACACAGATACGCAGTATTTT.

V gene TRBV6-5 combines with J gene TRBJ2-1, with TRBD2 matching over 8 bases. The CDR3 has 13 amino acids. Trimming cost V 5 bases and J 7 bases; bases outside gene matches: 4. The germline V gene encodes CDR1 MNHEY and CDR2 SVGAGI. CDR3 sequence: CASSLSSGNEQFF. CDR3 coding DNA: TGTGCCAGCAGTCTCTCTAGCGGGAATGAGCAGTTCTTC.